Listed below are T cell receptor beta chains from one sample, sequenced in a study of cytomegalovirus exposure and HLA in healthy donors. TCRdb keeps only in-frame clones here, not all; method: immunoSEQ multiplex PCR. The data contain more than 95,000 clones, around 67% of them seen just once; the ten biggest clones take up 4.5% to 5%. Sequenced sample: PBMCs. Source of these receptors: a man aged 55 to 70 in good health and CMV-seropositive. CDR3s leave out the opening cysteine and the closing phenylalanine or tryptophan.

j_call | v_call | cdr3_aa
TRBJ1-1 | TRBV2 | ASSYRQGEGAEAF
TRBJ1-4 | TRBV9 | ASSHGQGFEKLF
TRBJ2-4 | TRBV28 | ASTAGLAGKNIQY
. | TRBV6-1 | ASSELDRDRYEQY
TRBJ2-2 | TRBV6-1 | ASRRDSYTGELF
TRBJ1-2 | TRBV5-4 | ASSRGGFYGYT
TRBJ1-1 | TRBV2 | ASSEGPGAPEKAF
TRBJ2-7 | TRBV6-1 | ASSEINSGSGEQY
TRBJ1-1 | TRBV25-1 | ASSDSFTGVIEAF
TRBJ1-1 | TRBV6-5 | AIIEGAETF
TRBJ2-1 | TRBV10-1 | ASSESLAGGPYNEQF
TRBJ1-1 | TRBV5-1 | ASSPGRPSTEAF
TRBJ1-5 | TRBV7-6 | ASSLEVPGLVAQH
TRBJ1-6 | TRBV18 | ASSPGIDPSPLH
TRBJ2-2 | TRBV7-9 | ASSLGWTGMNTGELF
TRBJ2-1 | TRBV30 | ACFTSGGLVGPF
TRBJ1-2 | TRBV5-6 | ASSLLMDRKIGYT
TRBJ1-1 | TRBV5-8 | ASSLWQGSNTEAF
TRBJ2-3 | TRBV5-1 | ASSLERGSDTQY
TRBJ1-2 | TRBV28 | ASTFGRQGYGRGYT
TRBJ1-2 | TRBV6-6 | ASSFPGTAFGGYT
TRBJ1-6 | TRBV6-5 | ASSYHRQGAGSPLH
TRBJ2-1 | TRBV7-3 | ASSSGTGYNEQF
TRBJ2-5 | TRBV25-1 | ASSGDKETQY
TRBJ2-3 | TRBV19 | ASSISTTTGTQY
TRBJ2-7 | TRBV5-1 | ASSLDYYSYEQY
TRBJ2-1 | TRBV7-6 | ASSLRQGGFYNEQF
TRBJ1-2 | TRBV30 | AWSAGGDGYT
TRBJ1-2 | TRBV4-1 | ASSQELRDRGYGYT
TRBJ1-5 | TRBV23-1 | ASSQPTYARNQPQH
TRBJ1-2 | TRBV10-3 | AIPLGGEANYGYT
TRBJ1-1 | TRBV30 | AWGTENTEAF
TRBJ1-2 | TRBV6-5 | ATQVGGNYGYT
TRBJ2-3 | TRBV9 | ASSARGADTQY
TRBJ2-1 | TRBV7-7 | AVGQGNYEQF
TRBJ2-1 | TRBV4-1 | ASSSGGAHEQF
TRBJ1-1 | TRBV28 | ATLLGAMNTEAF
TRBJ1-5 | TRBV5-1 | ASSTGDSNQPQH
TRBJ2-7 | TRBV5-1 | ASSPHGGERAYEQY
TRBJ1-1 | TRBV6-4 | ASSEDWETEAF
TRBJ2-2 | TRBV7-3 | ASSPLERGGNTGELF
TRBJ1-1 | TRBV11-2 | ASSFGRSGKRTEAF
TRBJ1-1 | TRBV28 | ASGPGTGFSPEAF
TRBJ1-4 | TRBV28 | ASSAGTGAEKLF
TRBJ1-3 | TRBV5-1 | ASSLSPYSGNTIY
TRBJ2-1 | TRBV9 | ASSVRDRVGNEQF
TRBJ1-1 | TRBV6-1 | ASSENPGRDMNTEAF
TRBJ1-1 | TRBV5-6 | ASSERVGFVTEAF
TRBJ2-1 | TRBV7-3 | ASSLGGARGNEQF
TRBJ2-3 | TRBV5-1 | ASSPGLDVSTDTQY
TRBJ2-7 | TRBV4-2 | ASSQDFRYEQY
TRBJ2-1 | TRBV7-3 | ASSAIGSSYNEQF